Each of the 26 T cell receptor beta chains below was sequenced from the same sample in a study of blood T cell repertoires in COVID-19. The repertoire was sequenced with immunoSEQ multiplex PCR; TCRdb's copy has only in-frame clones and lacks some. This sample has about 250,000 clones; about 82% occur once, and the top ten carry approximately 6%. Material for sequencing was peripheral blood. These receptors were taken from a woman older than 75 with COVID-19, enrolled during active disease.

The J gene is TRBJ2-7, the V gene TRBV5-1; 12 bases are shared with TRBD1. Trimming took 4 bases from V and 4 from J; bases not matched to a gene: 15. The CDR3 covers 18 residues. Per the germline V gene, CDR1 is SGHRS and CDR2 is YFSETQ. CDR3 in DNA: TGCGCCAGCAGCCCTGACCCGGGACAGGGGGCGTTTAGGTACGAGCAGTACGTC. Its translation: CASSPDPGQGAFRYEQYV.

The rearrangement uses TRBV18 and TRBJ2-3, with TRBD1 as a possible D gene (5 bases). Germline CDR1 reads KGHSH; CDR2 reads LQKENI. The V and J ends lost 6 bases and 2 bases respectively, with 18 bases between them. The CDR3 is made up of 16 amino acids. In nucleotides, the CDR3 is TGTGCCAGCTCTCCCATTACCCAGGGCCACACAGATACGCAGTATTTT. Translating gives CASSPITQGHTDTQYF.

The chain uses TRBV5-5 and TRBJ1-5, with D possibly TRBD1 on 5 matching bases. Trimming pared 0 bases from V and 4 bases from J, leaving 17 bases between. Germline V gene data show CDR1 as SGHKS and CDR2 as YYEKEE (reference sequence). The CDR3 runs 17 residues. For the CDR3, the DNA is TGTGCCAGCAGCTTGGGTCCTTCAGGGTCTACTAATCAGCCCCAGCATTTT. Amino acids: CASSLGPSGSTNQPQHF.

The gene calls are TRBV27 and TRBJ2-7, with TRBD1 as a possible D gene (6 bases). The CDR3 spans 13 residues. V was shortened by 4 bases and J by 2 bases, with 9 bases between the two germline ends. Germline CDR1 reads MNHEY; CDR2 reads SMNVEV (reference sequence). The DNA of the CDR3 is TGTGCCAGCAGTTCCGGACAGACCTACGAGCAGTACGTC. Protein product: CASSSGQTYEQYV.

The chain links TRBV19 to TRBJ1-6, with 8 positions matching TRBD1. V lost 3 bases and J lost 12; bases outside the gene matches: 7. This CDR3 region has 14 residues. CDR1 and CDR2 (germline): LNHDA, SQIVND (reference sequence). The CDR3 reads CASSIQGAGKPLHF. CDR3 nucleotide sequence: TGTGCCAGTAGTATCCAGGGGGCCGGGAAACCCCTCCACTTT.

The chain joins TRBV9 to TRBJ1-3, with D maybe TRBD1 (6 bases). Germline V gene data show CDR1 as SGDLS and CDR2 as YYNGEE. The CDR3 totals 15 residues. V gave up 6 bases and J gave up 2 bases, with 15 bases separating them. CDR3 sequence (DNA): TGTGCCAGCACTAGGGAGGGGGGAACTGGAAACACCATATATTTT. It specifies CASTREGGTGNTIYF.

The chain links TRBV19 to TRBJ1-4, with 8 bases matching TRBD1. The CDR3 length is 15 residues. Germline V CDR1 and CDR2: LNHDA, SQIVND (reference sequence). J gave up 4 bases and V 9 bases, and 10 bases lay outside the gene matches. CDR3 sequence: CASRSGQALNEKLFF. The CDR3 DNA reads TGTGCCAGCCGTTCGGGACAGGCCCTTAATGAAAAACTGTTTTTT.

V is TRBV5-5 and J is TRBJ1-2; the match to TRBD1 covers 10 bases. Trimming at V came to 4 bases and at J to 5 bases, leaving 11 bases not matched to a gene. The CDR3 is made up of 16 amino acids. Germline CDR1 is SGHKS and CDR2 is YYEKEE (reference sequence). The chain's CDR3 is CASSTGMTGQGYGYTF. In DNA form, the CDR3 reads TGTGCCAGCAGCACGGGGATGACGGGACAGGGGTATGGCTACACCTTC.

The V gene is TRBV30, the J gene TRBJ2-7; TRBD2 matches 9 bases. CDR3 length equals 17 residues. Trimming at V came to 3 bases and at J to 2 bases, leaving 14 bases not matched to a gene. From germline, CDR1 is GTSNPN and CDR2 SVGIG (reference sequence). This CDR3 is CAWSRKAGLAGPYEQYF. The CDR3 DNA reads TGTGCCTGGAGCCGTAAGGCGGGACTAGCAGGGCCCTACGAGCAGTACTTC.

The chain has TRBV5-1 and TRBJ1-6, with 9 nucleotides matching TRBD1. Germline values: CDR1 SGHRS, CDR2 YFSETQ. The CDR3 length is 15 residues. V lost 3 bases, J lost 9 bases, and 7 bases stayed unmatched. Written as DNA, the CDR3 is TGCGCCAGCAGCTCAGGGACAGGGAGTAGTTCACCCCTCCACTTT. Residues: CASSSGTGSSSPLHF. The full variable domain, completed using reference TRBV5-1 and TRBJ1-6, is KAGVTQTPRYLIKTRGQQVTLSCSPISGHRSVSWYQQTPGQGLQFLFEYFSETQRNKGNFPGRFSGRQFSNSRSEMNVSTLELGDSALYLCASSSGTGSSSPLHFGNGTRLTVT.

V usage is TRBV27 and J usage is TRBJ1-6, with D tentatively TRBD1 (6 bases). Germline V gene data show CDR1 as MNHEY and CDR2 as SMNVEV (reference sequence). V lost 4 bases to trimming and J lost 0 bases, with 22 bases between them. The CDR3 is 20 residues long. This CDR3 is CASSYRRGAVGSSYNSPLHF. The CDR3 region has the DNA TGTGCCAGCAGTTACCGACGGGGGGCTGTGGGGAGCTCCTATAATTCACCCCTCCACTTT.

J is TRBJ2-7 and V is TRBV28, with 11 bases lining up with TRBD2. The V and J ends lost 6 bases and 6 bases, in that order; junction bases with no gene match: 19. CDR1 is MDHEN and CDR2 is SYDVKM in the germline V gene. This CDR3 region has 18 residues. In DNA, the CDR3 is TGTGCCAGCAGACCCCCTAGCGGGGGGCTTAACCTAATCGGCGAGCAGTACGTC. This translates into CASRPPSGGLNLIGEQYV.

J is TRBJ2-7 and V is TRBV25-1, with 7 bases that match TRBD1. The J call may be in error: the DNA end matches TRBJ2-1 better. Germline loops: CDR1 MGHDK, CDR2 SYGVNS. The CDR3 totals 17 residues. The CDR3: CASSELGTVALHNEQFF. The CDR3 DNA reads TGTGCCAGCAGTGAATTGGGGACAGTCGCTCTTCACAATGAGCAGTTCTTC.

Regarding this clone: The same CDR3 is also encoded by other DNA sequences in this sample. CDR3: CASSLSGGAADTQYF. In DNA form, the CDR3 reads TGCGCCAGCAGCCTTAGCGGGGGGGCCGCAGATACGCAGTATTTT. The gene calls are TRBV5-1 and TRBJ2-3; TRBD2 aligns across 11 bases. J lost 4 bases, V lost 4 bases, and 5 bases had no gene match. Germline V CDR1 and CDR2: SGHRS, YFSETQ. The CDR3 is made up of 15 amino acids.

This clone was seen only a few times. This chain links TRBV5-5 with TRBJ2-2; 9 nucleotides line up with TRBD1. V shed 2 bases, J shed 5 bases, and the junction held 7 bases outside the gene matches. The CDR3 spans 16 residues. Germline lookup yields CDR1 SGHKS and CDR2 YYEKEE (reference sequence). Here the CDR3 reads CASSLPRTGETGELFF. CDR3 in DNA: TGTGCCAGCAGCTTACCCCGGACAGGGGAGACCGGGGAGCTGTTTTTT.

J is TRBJ1-1 and V is TRBV2, with TRBD1 matching 9 bases. With 5 bases clipped from V and 3 bases from J, the junction kept 4 bases outside the gene matches. Germline CDR1 reads SNHLY; CDR2 reads FYNNEI. This CDR3 is built from 14 residues. CDR3 sequence (DNA): TGTGCCAGCAGTATAAGGACAGGGGACACTGAAGCTTTCTTT. Its translation: CASSIRTGDTEAFF.

This sequence joins TRBV28 and TRBJ2-5; maybe TRBD1 (5 bases). Germline V gene data show CDR1 as MDHEN and CDR2 as SYDVKM. The length of the CDR3 is 12 residues. The CDR3 spells CAVKGISSAQYF. In nucleotides, the CDR3 is TGTGCGGTCAAGGGGATTTCGTCGGCCCAGTACTTC.

V gene TRBV6-5 combines with J gene TRBJ2-1; TRBD1 might be the D (6 bases). The CDR3 sequence is 10 residues long. Germline values: CDR1 MNHEY, CDR2 SVGAGI. V lost 6 bases and J lost 9, with 6 bases in between. The CDR3 sequence: CASRGGEQFF. The CDR3 region has the DNA TGTGCCAGCAGAGGGGGTGAGCAGTTCTTC.

This sequence joins TRBV28 and TRBJ1-2; a weak D match, TRBD1 (6 bases). Trimming left V 6 bases short and J 4 bases short, with 12 bases between. The CDR3 consists of 13 residues. Germline V gives CDR1 MDHEN, CDR2 SYDVKM. CDR3 sequence (DNA): TGTGCCAGCAGCCCCGGACAGCGCTATGGCTACACCTTC. Protein: CASSPGQRYGYTF.

J is TRBJ1-1 and V is TRBV28; 9 bases map to TRBD1. CDR1 is MDHEN, CDR2 SYDVKM, per germline. Trimming removed 5 bases from V and 10 bases from J; junction bases left unmatched: 8. The CDR3 sequence is 13 residues long. The chain's CDR3 is CASSVRDRVRAFF. The CDR3 DNA sequence: TGTGCCAGCAGTGTCCGGGACAGGGTTCGAGCTTTCTTT.

V and J are TRBV6-2 or TRBV6-3 and TRBJ1-5; D is uncertain. V lost 2 bases and J lost 6, with 11 bases in between. Germline V gene lookup returns CDR1 MNHEY and CDR2 SVGEGT. The CDR3 consists of 14 residues. The CDR3 protein is CASSYAKSGQPQHF. The CDR3 nucleotides read TGTGCCAGCAGTTACGCAAAGAGCGGTCAGCCCCAGCATTTT.

This sequence joins TRBV13 and TRBJ1-2; 12 nucleotides agree with TRBD1. V dropped 7 bases and J dropped 8; count of bases not matched to a gene: 8. CDR1 and CDR2 from the germline V gene are PRHDT and FYEKMQ (reference sequence). CDR3 size: 14 residues. The CDR3 DNA reads as TGTGCCAGCAACCCGGGACAGGGGGCGCGGGGCTACACCTTC. This codes for CASNPGQGARGYTF.

V gene TRBV9 combines with J gene TRBJ1-6, with 7 bases that match TRBD1. Germline CDR1 reads SGDLS; CDR2 reads YYNGEE. CDR3 size: 17 residues. V dropped 4 bases and J dropped 3; count of bases not matched to a gene: 10. Written as DNA, the CDR3 is TGTGCCAGCAGCCCAACCCACAGGGGAGACTATAATTCACCCCTCCACTTT. Its translation: CASSPTHRGDYNSPLHF.

This clone was seen more than once but under ten times. This chain joins TRBV11-2 and TRBJ2-5; the match to TRBD2 covers 9 bases. This CDR3 contains 16 residues. CDR1 is SGHAT, CDR2 FQNNGV, per germline. V was pared by 5 bases and J by 1 base, with 8 bases of the junction left unmatched. CDR3 sequence: CASSTYGGGAQETQYF. The CDR3 coding sequence is TGTGCCAGCAGCACATACGGCGGGGGGGCCCAAGAGACCCAGTACTTC.

As DNA, the CDR3 is TGTGCCAGCAGTTATCCCTTATCGAATGAGCAGTTCTTC. This encodes CASSYPLSNEQFF. This rearrangement joins TRBV6-1 to TRBJ2-1, with D hard to call. The CDR3 is 13 amino acids. From germline, CDR1 is MNHNS and CDR2 SASEGT. Trimming shortened V by 5 bases and J by 7 bases, and 12 bases separated the two germline ends.

The gene calls are TRBV29-1 and TRBJ2-1, with 9 bases matching TRBD1. V shed 0 bases, J shed 7 bases, and the junction held 13 bases outside the gene matches. Germline V gives CDR1 SQVTM, CDR2 ANQGSEA. The length of the CDR3 is 17 residues. The CDR3 reads CSVEDPLGQGRRNEQFF. The CDR3 DNA sequence: TGCAGCGTTGAAGACCCATTAGGACAGGGGCGACGGAATGAGCAGTTCTTC.